The present T cell receptor (beta chain) was sequenced within a study of T cells in Graves' hyperthyroidism and ophthalmopathy. Study as a whole: Peripheral blood samples were taken at initial diagnosis, prior to any treatment.

The TCR beta CDR3 regions underwent amplification using RNA transcripts as the source. An initial round of RT-PCR targeting the TCR CDR3 relied on the HTBI primer set. A single record per CDR3 protein comes from TCRdb applying MiXCR to the multiplex PCR reads. Among over 300,000 distinct CDR3 sequences listed, roughly 15% were seen once. The study, taken as a whole, reports: Blood shared most expanded thyroid clonotypes above 0.001. In validation, the model predicted ophthalmopathy. These predictions came a median roughly 6.5 months before onset.

Per the germline V gene, CDR1 is SGHTA and CDR2 is FQGNSA. The CDR3 is 18 amino acids. V was trimmed by 5 bases and J by 0 bases, leaving 23 bases between them. This clonotype was seen ten or more times. Its cognate antigen is unknown. Sequenced material: blood. The V and J genes are TRBV7-2 and TRBJ2-7, with D perhaps matching TRBD1 (5 bases). The sequence was collected from a woman aged 40 to 50 with Graves' ophthalmopathy. The CDR3 nucleotides are TGTGCCAGCAGCCACGTGGGGCCCCCGGAGATATACTCCTACGAGCAGTACTTC. This gives the protein CASSHVGPPEIYSYEQYF.